The entry below gives a single TCR beta chain sequence along with its context. What it binds is not known. With 5 bases clipped from V and 6 bases from J, the junction kept 10 bases outside the gene matches. Germline V gives CDR1 SEHNR, CDR2 FQNEAQ (reference sequence). CDR3 length equals 15 residues. This entry belongs to a study of shared clonotypes between healthy human individuals. This table comes from immunoSEQ multiplex PCR, and its TCRdb copy is limited to in-frame clones, with some not included. The table lists roughly 2,000,000 clones, around 95% of them singletons, with less than 2% in the top ten. General study findings and limits: It was expected that sequencing depth would affect clonotype sharing among donors.

Naivety among CD8 cells was defined by CD45RO negativity and positive CCR7 selection, thereby excluding terminally differentiated effector memory CD45RA+ cells. V gene TRBV7-9 combines with J gene TRBJ2-3, with 8 positions matching TRBD2. Sequencing was performed on naive CD8+ T cells from PBMCs. This clonotype originated in a young man in good health. Some clones in this sample may be carry-over from other donors' samples. The CDR3 sequence is CASSPEVAGLDTQYF. In DNA form, the CDR3 reads TGTGCCAGCAGCCCCGAGGTAGCGGGATTGGATACGCAGTATTTT.